One sample yielded the 17 T cell receptor beta chains listed below, sequenced in a study of cytomegalovirus exposure and HLA in healthy donors (dated by TCRdb to about 2017). Receptor libraries were prepared by the immunoSEQ multiplex PCR assay. The multiplex PCR relied on a mix of 60 forward primers for TCR Vbeta segments and 13 reverse primers for TCR Jbeta segments. Drawn from immuneACCESS, this table holds only the in-frame rearrangements with V and J called that TCRdb kept. Clones are partly lost; checked studies trace under half to an unresolved V gene and leave the rest unexplained. The sample profile shows about 110,000 clones; 82% of them were found once. The top ten clonotypes cover just under 2.5% of the sample. Sequencing was carried out using PBMCs. These receptor sequences come from a woman in her late teens or twenties in good health and CMV-seronegative.

The chain is built from TRBV15 and TRBJ2-1, with D perhaps matching TRBD1 (5 bases). The CDR3 is made up of 13 amino acids. The V gene lost 1 base and the J gene lost 6 bases, with 7 bases spanning the gap. Germline V gene data show CDR1 as LNHNV and CDR2 as YYDKDF (reference sequence). CDR3 sequence reads: CATSRGRGNEQFF. The CDR3 nucleotides are TGTGCCACCAGCAGAGGTAGGGGCAATGAGCAGTTCTTC.

The chain uses TRBV6-5 and TRBJ2-2; D uncertain. Germline V CDR1 and CDR2: MNHEY, SVGAGI. This CDR3 has 14 residues. V lost 8 bases and J lost 4, with 14 bases in between. The CDR3 DNA is TGTGCCAGCGTTTCGCTACCCCTCACCGGGGAGCTGTTTTTT. The encoded protein is CASVSLPLTGELFF.

The CDR3 spells CASSLGRSGNQETQYF. The CDR3 nucleotides read TGTGCCAGCAGCTTAGGCCGTTCGGGGAACCAAGAGACCCAGTACTTC. V and J are TRBV11-3 and TRBJ2-5; a weak D match, TRBD2 (5 bases). V was clipped by 1 base and J by 0 bases, with 12 bases between them. In germline, CDR1 is SGHNT, CDR2 YENEEA. The CDR3 loop spans 16 amino acids.

V gene TRBV28 combines with J gene TRBJ2-5, with 7 positions matching TRBD2. In germline, CDR1 is MDHEN, CDR2 SYDVKM. The CDR3 covers 18 residues. J gave up 4 bases and V 2 bases, and 16 bases lay outside the gene matches. CDR3 nucleotides: TGTGCCAGCAGTTTAAGAATTCGGGGGGAGTCCGTCGGAGAGACCCAGTACTTC. This translates into CASSLRIRGESVGETQYF.

This clone occurred once. J is TRBJ2-3 and V is TRBV10-3, with 9 bases aligning to TRBD2. Germline assignment: CDR1 ENHRY and CDR2 SYGVKD. The CDR3 length is 17 residues. With 6 bases clipped from V and 1 base from J, the junction kept 11 bases outside the gene matches. The CDR3 nucleotides read TGTGCCATCAGAAAGGGGGGACTAGCATGGGGCACAGATACGCAGTATTTT. It translates to CAIRKGGLAWGTDTQYF.

This chain joins TRBV27 and TRBJ2-3; 11 bases agree with TRBD2. The CDR3 extends over 16 amino acids. The germline V gene encodes CDR1 MNHEY and CDR2 SMNVEV (reference sequence). The junction had 10 bases not matched to a gene; V was cut back by 8 bases and J by 3 bases. The CDR3 sequence is CASLPVAGGPTDTQYF. CDR3 DNA: TGTGCCAGCCTTCCGGTAGCGGGAGGGCCGACAGATACGCAGTATTTT.

This clone was observed a few times. This rearrangement joins TRBV4-3 to TRBJ2-1, with D maybe TRBD2 (6 bases). This CDR3 is 12 amino acids long. In germline, CDR1 is LGHNA, CDR2 YSLEER. Trimming removed 1 base from V and 8 bases from J, with 6 bases in between. CDR3 DNA sequence: TGCGCCAGCAGCCAAGGGAGGGATGAGCAGTTCTTC. Translating it yields CASSQGRDEQFF.

The CDR3 bases are TGTGCCAGCAGGACCGGCACAGCTAACTATGGCTACACCTTC. This encodes CASRTGTANYGYTF. The chain couples TRBV2 to TRBJ1-2; no clear D gene. The ends were cut back, 6 bases at V and 0 bases at J, with 11 bases in the middle. The CDR3 extends over 14 amino acids. Looked up from germline, CDR1 is SNHLY and CDR2 is FYNNEI. Using reference TRBV2 and TRBJ1-2 for the parts outside the CDR3, the full variable domain is EPEVTQTPSHQVTQMGQEVILRCVPISNHLYFYWYRQILGQKVEFLVSFYNNEISEKSEIFDDQFSVERPDGSNFTLKIRSTKLEDSAMYFCASRTGTANYGYTFGSGTRLTVV.

The V and J genes are TRBV4-3 and TRBJ2-2; possible D gene TRBD1, 5 bases. V dropped 0 bases and J dropped 6 bases, with 14 bases sitting between them. The CDR3 loop spans 16 amino acids. Germline V lookup: CDR1 LGHNA, CDR2 YSLEER. CDR3 sequence reads: CASSQEQGWYPGELFF. In DNA, the CDR3 is TGCGCCAGCAGCCAAGAGCAGGGCTGGTACCCCGGGGAGCTGTTTTTT.

The chain combines TRBV29-1 with TRBJ2-5; D is possibly TRBD1 (6 bases). The CDR3 loop spans 15 amino acids. Germline values: CDR1 SQVTM, CDR2 ANQGSEA. V was pared by 0 bases and J by 2 bases, with 13 bases between. CDR3 coding DNA: TGCAGCGTTGAAGATGCAGGGGCCGGACAAGAGACCCAGTACTTC. This sequence encodes CSVEDAGAGQETQYF.

J is TRBJ1-3 and V is TRBV6-5; 7 bases agree with TRBD1. Trimming at V came to 4 bases and at J to 6 bases, leaving 9 bases not matched to a gene. Germline-derived CDR1 and CDR2 are MNHEY and SVGAGI. The CDR3 loop spans 15 amino acids. The CDR3 protein is CASSSGGTGENTIYF. For the CDR3, the DNA is TGTGCCAGCAGTTCAGGGGGGACGGGGGAAAACACCATATATTTT.

The genes are TRBV30 and TRBJ1-2; D is unresolved. CDR1 GTSNPN and CDR2 SVGIG come from the germline V gene (reference sequence). V lost 3 bases, J lost 8 bases, and 13 bases lay in between. The CDR3 extends over 12 amino acids. The CDR3 DNA reads as TGTGCCTGGAGCACGTCCGGAGGGGGCTACACCTTC. Translated: CAWSTSGGGYTF. The variable domain in full, with the rest retrieved from reference TRBV30 and TRBJ1-2, is SQTIHQWPATLVQPVGSPLSLECTVEGTSNPNLYWYRQAAGRGLQLLFYSVGIGQISSEVPQNLSASRPQDRQFILSSKKLLLSDSGFYLCAWSTSGGGYTFGSGTRLTVV.

V and J are TRBV5-6 and TRBJ2-6, with 8 bases aligning to TRBD1. The germline V gene has CDR1 SGHDT and CDR2 YYEEEE. After removal of 4 bases from V and 1 base from J, the junction contained 1 base not matched to a gene. CDR3 length: 15 amino acids. CDR3 nucleotides: TGTGCCAGCAGCAGGACAGGGTCTGGGGCCAACGTCCTGACTTTC. Translated: CASSRTGSGANVLTF.

This chain joins TRBV11-3 and TRBJ2-1; the D is unclear. Per germline, CDR1 SGHNT and CDR2 YENEEA. V shed 5 bases and J shed 1 base, with 12 bases lying between them. The CDR3 totals 15 residues. The CDR3 DNA reads TGTGCCAGCAGCCAGGCCCAGATTTCCTACAATGAGCAGTTCTTC. Its protein is CASSQAQISYNEQFF.

J is TRBJ2-5 and V is TRBV7-2; a weak D match, TRBD1 (5 bases). The CDR3 spans 14 residues. The V end was cut by 0 bases, the J end by 5 bases, with 10 bases between. CDR1 and CDR2 from the germline V gene are SGHTA and FQGNSA. The CDR3 DNA sequence: TGTGCCAGCAGCTTAGCGGCAAAGGGGGAGACCCAGTACTTC. Protein product: CASSLAAKGETQYF.

The V gene is TRBV5-1, the J gene TRBJ2-1, with D uncertain. The V end was cut by 4 bases, the J end by 0 bases, with 14 bases between. CDR1 and CDR2 (germline): SGHRS, YFSETQ. This CDR3 is 16 amino acids long. As DNA, the CDR3 is TGCGCCAGCAGCATCAATGTCCCTAGCTCCTACAATGAGCAGTTCTTC. Protein sequence: CASSINVPSSYNEQFF.

This chain joins TRBV29-1 and TRBJ2-1; 11 bases align to TRBD1. Germline loops: CDR1 SQVTM, CDR2 ANQGSEA. The junction had 7 bases not matched to a gene; V was cut back by 3 bases and J by 6 bases. The CDR3 has 15 residues. CDR3 sequence: CSVDPGTGGSNEQFF. CDR3 bases: TGCAGCGTTGATCCCGGGACAGGGGGTTCCAATGAGCAGTTCTTC.